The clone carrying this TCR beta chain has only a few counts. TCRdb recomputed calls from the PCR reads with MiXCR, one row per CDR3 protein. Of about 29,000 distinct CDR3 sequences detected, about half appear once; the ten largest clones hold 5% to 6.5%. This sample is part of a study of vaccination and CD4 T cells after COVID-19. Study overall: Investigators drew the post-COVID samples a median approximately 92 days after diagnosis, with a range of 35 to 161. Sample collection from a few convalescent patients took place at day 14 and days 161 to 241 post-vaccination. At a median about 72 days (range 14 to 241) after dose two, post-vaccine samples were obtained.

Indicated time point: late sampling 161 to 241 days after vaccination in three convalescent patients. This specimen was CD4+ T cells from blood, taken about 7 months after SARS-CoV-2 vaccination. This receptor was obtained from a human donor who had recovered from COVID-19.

DNA for the CDR3: TGTGCCACCAGCGGGACAAATTACTACGAGCAGTACTTC. Protein sequence: CATSGTNYYEQYF. This chain connects TRBV24-1 to TRBJ2-7; possibly TRBD1 for D (6 bases). CDR3 size: 13 residues. Per germline, CDR1 KGHDR and CDR2 SFDVKD. Trimming stripped 7 bases from V and 3 bases from J, with 12 bases between.